This TCR beta chain was captured by sequencing in a study of control samples from healthy donors and cancer patients. The CDR3 extends over 15 amino acids. CDR1 KGHSH and CDR2 LQKENI come from the germline V gene. Trimming removed 3 bases at V and 0 bases at J, with 6 bases between. Assay: immunoSEQ multiplex PCR; the TCRdb copy retains only in-frame clones and omits some. The top ten hold just over 7.5% of the sample, which has 100,000 to 150,000 clones, roughly 86% seen once. The TCR comes from a man aged 50-59 years with head and neck cancer. V and J are TRBV18 and TRBJ2-6; D gene uncertain. The sample consisted of PBMCs. CDR3 bases: TGTGCCAGCTCACCGGGCGCCTCTGGGGCCAACGTCCTGACTTTC. It codes for CASSPGASGANVLTF. Full variable domain (rest looked up from reference TRBV18 and TRBJ2-6): NAGVMQNPRHLVRRRGQEARLRCSPMKGHSHVYWYRQLPEEGLKFMVYLQKENIIDESGMPKERFSAEFPKEGPSILRIQQVVRGDSAAYFCASSPGASGANVLTFGAGSRLTVL.